This TCR beta chain was observed in a study of CXCR3-negative and CXCR3-positive naive CD8 T cells. The overall study: Sequencing gave some 140 million TRB reads overall, about 1.5 +/- 0.3 million per library. Study-level results: Comparison of naive CXCR3-negative and CXCR3-positive cells revealed similar TRBV-TRBJ usage, while memory cells differed. Naive cells that were CXCR3-positive had more hydrophobic TRB CDR3s (compared with CXCR3-negative naive cells).

The germline gives CDR1 MDHEN, CDR2 SYDVKM. The length of the CDR3 is 13 residues. As concerns this clonotype: Its antigen is as yet unknown.

The study made its TRB cDNA libraries by 5' RACE, adding UMI labels. From the 5' RACE reads, TCRdb lists one entry per CDR3 protein and no DNA. Its table lists approximately 140,000 distinct CDR3 sequences. The specimen sequenced was naive CXCR3+ CD8+ T cells from blood. Subset reported: CD45RO-CCR7+CD27+CD95- naive CD8+ T cells expressing CXCR3 (TNR3+). J is TRBJ1-1 and V is TRBV28. This receptor was obtained from a human donor in good health. Some clones in this sample may be carry-over from other donors' samples. CDR3 amino acids: CASSPGTETEAFF.